This T cell receptor (beta chain) is from a study of T cell responses to AZD1222 COVID-19 vaccine. Whole-study findings and limits: Most donors were white British, females outnumbered males, and clonal diversity was possibly underestimated. Dominant CD4 TCR responses targeted spike regions 160-218 and 743-854. Nearly half of unique spike-specific TCRs reportedly avoided B.1.351 and B.1.1.7 mutated regions. Spike-specific TCR repertoires showed rising breadth and depth after two AZD1222 doses.

The CDR3 sequence is 14 residues long. The V and J ends lost 7 bases and 3 bases, in that order; junction bases with no gene match: 5. From germline, CDR1 is WSHSY and CDR2 SAAADI. The data were produced by immunoSEQ multiplex PCR, yet TCRdb's version contains in-frame clones alone and is incomplete. This sample has about 120,000 clones, with 90% to 95% found just once. To note about this clone: As yet, its antigen is unknown.

The material was peripheral blood, obtained 28 days after the second AZD1222 dose. This TCR came from an adult who received the AZD1222 COVID-19 vaccine. V usage is TRBV10-2 and J usage is TRBJ2-7, with TRBD1 identical over 11 bases. The CDR3, as DNA: TGCGCCAGCACCCGGACAGGGGGCTTCTACGAGCAGTACTTC. Encoded protein: CASTRTGGFYEQYF.